The source of this TCR beta chain is a study of response to subunit inactivated influenza vaccine listed by TCRdb under 2018. About the full investigation: The study used deep quantitative T cell receptor repertoire profiling to track responses to a trivalent subunit inactivated influenza vaccine.

The full study reports these points: According to the authors, only a limited number of new T cells may be recruited by each seasonal influenza vaccination.

Preparation of the library involved RT-PCR. The instrument given in TCRdb is Illumina HiSeq 2500. Using fastp trimming at Q25 and MiXCR clonotype assembly, TCRdb reanalyzed the public sequencing data and kept in-frame beta chains. Rows with a matching CDR3 protein are joined into one entry that keeps the most common DNA and genes. A total of about 160,000 distinct CDR3 sequences appear in this sample, roughly 10% of them only once. The ten largest clones represent about an eighth of the sample. Remarks on this clonotype: Its specific antigen is unknown. No much larger clone exists at a distance of one base, and base qualities are not known.

This sample's time point label indicates: 45 days after influenza vaccine administration. CDR1 is given as SGHAT and CDR2 as FQNNGV, both from the germline V gene. Counted from cysteine to phenylalanine, this CDR3 has 16 amino acids. Of the read, only the CDR3 DNA is kept; its 48 bases are in frame from base 1. Trimming removed 5 bases from V and 5 bases from J, leaving 19 bases between the germline ends. This sequence was found in a man in his fifties or sixties who received an inactivated influenza vaccine. Donor details come from another sample of the same person, matched by shared clones. This material consisted of non-naive T cells sorted from PBMCs, taken 45 days after vaccination. The meaning of the sample's cell subset or site label: memory T cell fraction. The chain joins TRBV11-2 to TRBJ1-3; TRBD1 might be the D gene, on 5 matching bases. The CDR3 here reads CASSAFRAPNRNTIYF. DNA sequence: TGTGCCAGCAGCGCGTTCAGGGCGCCCAACAGAAACACCATATATTTT. The CDR3, completed at both ends by the reference TRBV11-2 and TRBJ1-3 genes, gives the full variable domain EAGVAQSPRYKIIEKRQSVAFWCNPISGHATLYWYQQILGQGPKLLIQFQNNGVVDDSQLPKDRFSAERLKGVDSTLKIQPAKLEDSAVYLCASSAFRAPNRNTIYFGEGSWLTVV.